The 14 T cell receptor beta chains in this list originate from one sample, sequenced in a study of blood T cell repertoires in COVID-19. Method: immunoSEQ multiplex PCR; TCRdb's copy keeps in-frame clones and lacks some. Counted here are roughly 330,000 clones, 85% to 90% occurring once; the ten biggest clones make up more than 9%. Sequencing input: PBMCs or T cells enriched from blood (not recorded which). The receptors shown here come from a woman under 30 who had recovered from COVID-19.

J is TRBJ1-3 and V is TRBV16; D gene ambiguous. There are 16 residues in the CDR3. Trimming removed 3 bases at V and 0 bases at J, with 12 bases between. CDR1 and CDR2 from the germline V gene are KGHSY and FQNENV. The CDR3 loop is CASSQTTPSSGNTIYF. The CDR3 DNA reads TGTGCCAGCAGCCAGACGACACCTTCCTCTGGAAACACCATATATTTT.

The chain couples TRBV29-1 to TRBJ1-1; 9 bases line up with TRBD1. Germline-derived CDR1 and CDR2 are SQVTM and ANQGSEA. With V trimmed by 2 bases and J by 6 bases, 7 bases remained unmatched. The CDR3 is made up of 14 amino acids. Here the CDR3 DNA reads TGCAGCGTTGAACATCCGGGACAGGGTCCTGAAGCTTTCTTT. Translated: CSVEHPGQGPEAFF.

This chain connects TRBV4-2 to TRBJ2-1, with D possibly matching TRBD2 (5 bases). Germline V gene sequence: CDR1 LGHNA, CDR2 YNFKEQ. The length of the CDR3 is 14 residues. V lost 0 bases and J lost 6, with 9 bases in between. The CDR3 DNA follows: TGTGCCAGCAGCCAAGAGCCGGCGGGCAATGAGCAGTTCTTC. Amino acid sequence: CASSQEPAGNEQFF.

This rearrangement joins TRBV5-6 to TRBJ1-2, with 8 bases that match TRBD1. V lost 5 bases to trimming and J lost 4 bases; unmatched junction nucleotides: 16. The germline CDR1 and CDR2 sequences are SGHDT and YYEEEE. CDR3 length equals 17 residues. CDR3 amino acids: CASSWDRPTVEIYGYTF. The CDR3 DNA is TGTGCCAGCAGTTGGGACAGGCCTACTGTCGAGATCTATGGCTACACCTTC. Combining the CDR3 with reference TRBV5-6 and TRBJ1-2 gives the whole variable domain DAGVTQSPTHLIKTRGQQVTLRCSPKSGHDTVSWYQQALGQGPQFIFQYYEEEERQRGNFPDRFSGHQFPNYSSELNVNALLLGDSALYLCASSWDRPTVEIYGYTFGSGTRLTVV.

The table lists this clone with a few counts. The chain uses TRBV5-5 and TRBJ1-1, with D hard to call. From germline, CDR1 is SGHKS and CDR2 YYEKEE (reference sequence). V was cut by 5 bases and J by 0 bases, with 17 bases left in between. CDR3 length equals 16 residues. CDR3 loop: CASSQLVFTMNTEAFF. CDR3 sequence (DNA): TGTGCCAGCAGTCAACTAGTCTTCACCATGAACACTGAAGCTTTCTTT.

V gene TRBV2 combines with J gene TRBJ2-3; 7 nucleotides agree with TRBD2. From germline, CDR1 is SNHLY and CDR2 FYNNEI. V dropped 3 bases and J dropped 0; count of bases not matched to a gene: 6. There are 16 residues in the CDR3. The CDR3, as DNA: TGTGCCAGCAGTGAGGGAGGGGCCCTTAGCACAGATACGCAGTATTTT. This gives the protein CASSEGGALSTDTQYF. Looking up the rest from reference TRBV2 and TRBJ2-3 gives the full variable domain: EPEVTQTPSHQVTQMGQEVILRCVPISNHLYFYWYRQILGQKVEFLVSFYNNEISEKSEIFDDQFSVERPDGSNFTLKIRSTKLEDSAMYFCASSEGGALSTDTQYFGPGTRLTVL.

The chain employs TRBV30 and TRBJ1-2; D is ambiguous. The CDR3 sequence is 17 residues long. The V and J ends lost 0 bases and 4 bases respectively, with 21 bases between them. CDR1 and CDR2 from the germline V gene are GTSNPN and SVGIG (reference sequence). This CDR3 is CAWSVLGGLGNAYGYTF. The CDR3, as DNA: TGTGCCTGGAGTGTACTCGGAGGCCTCGGGAACGCCTATGGCTACACCTTC.

J is TRBJ1-2 and V is TRBV28; possible D gene TRBD1, 6 bases. This CDR3 region has 13 residues. CDR1 MDHEN and CDR2 SYDVKM come from the germline V gene. Trimming cost V 4 bases and J 1 base, with 7 bases left between them. The CDR3 is CASSSDSNYGYTF. CDR3 DNA sequence: TGTGCCAGCAGTTCGGACAGTAACTATGGCTACACCTTC.

The chain employs TRBV27 and TRBJ2-1; weak D call: TRBD2 (6 bases). Trimming left V 2 bases short and J 7 bases short, with 6 bases between. The length of the CDR3 is 12 residues. Per the germline V gene, CDR1 is MNHEY and CDR2 is SMNVEV (reference sequence). CDR3 coding DNA: TGTGCCAGCAGTTTAGGAGGGAATGAGCAGTTCTTC. This sequence encodes CASSLGGNEQFF.

This clone was detected a few times. V gene TRBV7-8 combines with J gene TRBJ2-7, with TRBD2 matching 9 bases. Per germline, CDR1 SGHVS and CDR2 FQNEAQ. The CDR3 is 13 residues long. Trimming took 4 bases from V and 4 from J; bases not matched to a gene: 2. The CDR3 spells CASSSSGAYEQYF. The CDR3, as DNA: TGTGCCAGCAGCTCTAGCGGGGCTTACGAGCAGTACTTC.

This clone showed up just a few times. The CDR3 DNA is TGCGCCAGCAGCCAAGGGACAGGGACCTACAATGAGCAGTTCTTC. It is translated as CASSQGTGTYNEQFF. The rearrangement links TRBV4-1 to TRBJ2-1, with TRBD1 matching 8 bases. The length of the CDR3 is 15 residues. Germline V gene sequence: CDR1 MGHRA, CDR2 YSYEKL. The trim removed 1 base at V and 2 bases at J, leaving 1 base unmatched.

The CDR3 protein is CASSLGAGGQPQHF. The CDR3 bases are TGTGCCAGCAGCTTGGGGGCAGGGGGTCAGCCCCAGCATTTT. This chain uses TRBV5-6 with TRBJ1-5; the match to TRBD1 covers 7 bases. V was pared by 0 bases and J by 6 bases, with 3 bases of the junction left unmatched. CDR1 is SGHDT, CDR2 YYEEEE, per germline. CDR3 length: 14 amino acids.

V gene TRBV6-6 combines with J gene TRBJ2-2; 8 nucleotides match TRBD2. Looked up from germline, CDR1 is MNHNY and CDR2 is SVGAGI (reference sequence). Losses at the gene ends were 6 bases for V and 1 base for J; bases not matched to a gene: 4. The CDR3 extends over 15 amino acids. The CDR3 bases are TGTGCCAGCAGGTTAGCGGGGCTGAACACCGGGGAGCTGTTTTTT. Encoded protein: CASRLAGLNTGELFF.

The chain employs TRBV7-9 and TRBJ2-2; 7 bases match TRBD2. The CDR3 spans 15 residues. V shed 5 bases and J 11 bases; nucleotides not matched to a gene: 14. CDR1 is SEHNR and CDR2 is FQNEAQ in the germline V gene (reference sequence). CDR3 amino acids: CASSQGHPRLAELFF. CDR3 nucleotides: TGTGCCAGCAGCCAAGGACACCCTCGACTAGCTGAGCTGTTTTTT.